The 8 T cell receptor beta chains listed next were all sequenced from one sample in a study of blood T cell repertoires in COVID-19. Measured with immunoSEQ multiplex PCR; TCRdb has only the in-frame clones, and not every one. The sample lists about 240,000 clones, approximately 88% occurring once. Sequencing was done on a sample of PBMCs or T cells enriched from blood (not recorded which). The origin of the receptors is a woman aged 25 to 39 with acute COVID-19.

The chain joins TRBV6-1 to TRBJ1-3; D is ambiguous. CDR1 and CDR2 (germline): MNHNS, SASEGT. CDR3 length: 16 residues. V lost 4 bases and J lost 0, with 13 bases in between. The CDR3 reads CASSGQDSSSGNTIYF. The CDR3, as DNA: TGTGCCAGCAGTGGCCAGGACTCCAGCTCTGGAAACACCATATATTTT.

The rearrangement links TRBV3-1 (or the pseudogene TRBV3-2) to TRBJ2-7; TRBD2 matches at 7 bases. The V segment lost 4 bases and the J segment 3 bases; nucleotides outside the gene matches: 12. The CDR3 runs 16 residues. Germline V gives CDR1 LGHDT, CDR2 YNNKEL (reference sequence). The CDR3 sequence: CASSPPMARGIYEQYF. Here the CDR3 DNA reads TGTGCCAGCAGCCCACCAATGGCGCGGGGGATCTACGAGCAGTACTTC.

This clone was picked up a small number of times. The rearrangement joins TRBV5-4 to TRBJ2-2; D unresolved. Germline-derived CDR1 and CDR2 are SGHNT and YYREEE (reference sequence). With 2 bases removed from V and 3 bases from J, the gap between germline ends came to 5 bases. This CDR3 comprises 13 residues. The CDR3 here is CASSFTDTGELFF. The CDR3 DNA is TGTGCCAGCAGCTTCACGGACACCGGGGAGCTGTTTTTT.

The chain couples TRBV7-8 to TRBJ2-1; TRBD2 matches at 11 bases. This CDR3 region has 18 residues. Germline-derived CDR1 and CDR2 are SGHVS and FQNEAQ. V trimming: 3 bases; J trimming: 2 bases; junction bases outside the gene matches: 9. CDR3 residues: CASSLPLAGGPTYNEQFF. The CDR3 nucleotides are TGTGCCAGCAGCTTGCCGCTAGCGGGGGGTCCTACCTACAATGAGCAGTTCTTC.

The V call is TRBV25-1, the J call TRBJ1-1; TRBD1 might be the D (6 bases). Germline V gene sequence: CDR1 MGHDK, CDR2 SYGVNS. The CDR3 totals 15 residues. The V end lost 9 bases, the J end lost 1 base, and 18 bases lay between the germline ends. The CDR3 sequence is CARRLTGTKNTEAFF. In DNA, the CDR3 is TGTGCCAGGCGATTGACCGGGACAAAGAACACTGAAGCTTTCTTT.

The chain combines TRBV14 with TRBJ1-4; 7 nucleotides match TRBD1. Trimming took 4 bases from V and 4 from J; bases not matched to a gene: 3. Germline assignment: CDR1 SGHDN and CDR2 FVKESK. There are 14 residues in the CDR3. The CDR3 region has the DNA TGTGCCAGCAGCCCTGACAGGGATAATGAAAAACTGTTTTTT. Translation: CASSPDRDNEKLFF.

This clone was found once. The chain recombines TRBV11-2 with TRBJ2-1, with 10 bases aligning to TRBD2. With 1 base clipped from V and 7 bases from J, the junction kept 7 bases outside the gene matches. The CDR3 has 16 amino acids. The germline gives CDR1 SGHAT, CDR2 FQNNGV. The CDR3 nucleotides read TGTGCCAGCAGCTTAGGCAGCGGGGGGGCTCGTAATGAGCAGTTCTTC. Its protein product is CASSLGSGGARNEQFF.

CDR3 protein: CASRGDGYEQYF. The CDR3 bases are TGTGCCAGCAGGGGAGACGGCTACGAGCAGTACTTC. The V gene is TRBV9, the J gene TRBJ2-7; perhaps TRBD2 as D (5 bases). Germline values: CDR1 SGDLS, CDR2 YYNGEE. CDR3 length: 12 residues. V was shortened by 5 bases and J by 3 bases, with 9 bases between the two germline ends.